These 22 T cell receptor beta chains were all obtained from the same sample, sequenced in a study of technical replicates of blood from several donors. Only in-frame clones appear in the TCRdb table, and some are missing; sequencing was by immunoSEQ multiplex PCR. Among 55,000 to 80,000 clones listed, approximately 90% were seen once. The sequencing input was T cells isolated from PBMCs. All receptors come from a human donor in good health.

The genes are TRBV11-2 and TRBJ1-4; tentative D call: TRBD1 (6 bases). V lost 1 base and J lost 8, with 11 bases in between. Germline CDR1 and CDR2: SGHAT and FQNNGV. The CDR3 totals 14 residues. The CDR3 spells CASSLGSQGEKLFF. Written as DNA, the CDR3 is TGTGCCAGCAGCTTAGGGTCACAGGGCGAAAAACTGTTTTTT.

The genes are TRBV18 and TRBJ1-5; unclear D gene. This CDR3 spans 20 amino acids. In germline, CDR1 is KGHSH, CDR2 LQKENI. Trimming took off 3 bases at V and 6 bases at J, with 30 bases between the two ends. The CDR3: CASSPGVGLVGPSFSQPQHF. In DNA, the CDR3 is TGTGCCAGCTCACCCGGGGTTGGCCTCGTTGGCCCCTCATTTAGTCAGCCCCAGCATTTT. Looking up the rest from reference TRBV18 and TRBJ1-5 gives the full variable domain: NAGVMQNPRHLVRRRGQEARLRCSPMKGHSHVYWYRQLPEEGLKFMVYLQKENIIDESGMPKERFSAEFPKEGPSILRIQQVVRGDSAAYFCASSPGVGLVGPSFSQPQHFGDGTRLSIL.

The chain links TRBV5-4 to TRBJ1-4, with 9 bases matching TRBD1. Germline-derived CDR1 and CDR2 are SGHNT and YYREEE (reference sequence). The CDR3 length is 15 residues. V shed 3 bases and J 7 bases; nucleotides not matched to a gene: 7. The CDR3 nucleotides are TGTGCCAGCAGCTCCTGGGGACAGGGAAGTGAAAAACTGTTTTTT. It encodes CASSSWGQGSEKLFF.

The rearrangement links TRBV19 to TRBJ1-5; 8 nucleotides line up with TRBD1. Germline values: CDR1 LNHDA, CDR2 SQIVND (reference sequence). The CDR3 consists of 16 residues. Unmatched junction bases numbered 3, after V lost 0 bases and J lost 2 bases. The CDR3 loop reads CASSIDRGQGNQPQHF. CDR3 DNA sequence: TGTGCCAGTAGTATAGACAGGGGGCAGGGCAATCAGCCCCAGCATTTT.

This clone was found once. Here the CDR3 reads CASSPRLNTEAFF. Written as DNA, the CDR3 is TGCGCCAGCAGCCCTAGATTGAACACTGAAGCTTTCTTT. The chain couples TRBV5-1 to TRBJ1-1; D ambiguous. The V gene lost 4 bases and the J gene lost 0 bases, with 7 bases spanning the gap. The germline V gene encodes CDR1 SGHRS and CDR2 YFSETQ. CDR3 size: 13 residues.

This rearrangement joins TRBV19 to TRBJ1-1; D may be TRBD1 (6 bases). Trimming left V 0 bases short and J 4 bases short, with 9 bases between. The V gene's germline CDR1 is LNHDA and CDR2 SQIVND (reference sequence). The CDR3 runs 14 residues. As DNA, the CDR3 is TGTGCCAGTAGTATAGAGGGGGCAGGCACTGAAGCTTTCTTT. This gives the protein CASSIEGAGTEAFF. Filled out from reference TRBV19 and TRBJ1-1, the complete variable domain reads DGGITQSPKYLFRKEGQNVTLSCEQNLNHDAMYWYRQDPGQGLRLIYYSQIVNDFQKGDIAEGYSVSREKKESFPLTVTSAQKNPTAFYLCASSIEGAGTEAFFGQGTRLTVV.

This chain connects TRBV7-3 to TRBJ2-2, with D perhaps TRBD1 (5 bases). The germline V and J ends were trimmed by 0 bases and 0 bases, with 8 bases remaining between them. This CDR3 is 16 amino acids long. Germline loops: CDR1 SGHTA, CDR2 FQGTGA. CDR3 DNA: TGTGCCAGCAGCTTAACCAGGGTGGCGAACACCGGGGAGCTGTTTTTT. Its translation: CASSLTRVANTGELFF.

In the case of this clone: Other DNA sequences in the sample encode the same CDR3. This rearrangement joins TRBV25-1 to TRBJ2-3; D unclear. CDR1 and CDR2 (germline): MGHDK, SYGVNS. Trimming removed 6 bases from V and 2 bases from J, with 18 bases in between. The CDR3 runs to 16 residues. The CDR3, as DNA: TGTGCCAGCAGCCGCACTCTCACCTCCGACACAGATACGCAGTATTTT. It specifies CASSRTLTSDTDTQYF.

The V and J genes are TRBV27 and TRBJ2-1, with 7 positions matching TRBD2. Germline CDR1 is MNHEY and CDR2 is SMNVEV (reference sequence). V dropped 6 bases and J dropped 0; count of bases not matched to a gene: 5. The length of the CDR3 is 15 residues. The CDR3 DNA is TGTGCCAGCAGGACCGGGACTAACTCCTACAATGAGCAGTTCTTC. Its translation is CASRTGTNSYNEQFF.

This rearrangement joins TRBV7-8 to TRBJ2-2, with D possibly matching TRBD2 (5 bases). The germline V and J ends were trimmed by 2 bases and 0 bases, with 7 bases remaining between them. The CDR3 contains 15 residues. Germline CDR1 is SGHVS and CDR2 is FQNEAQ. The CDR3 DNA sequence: TGTGCCAGCAGCTTAATTAGCGCGAACACCGGGGAGCTGTTTTTT. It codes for CASSLISANTGELFF.

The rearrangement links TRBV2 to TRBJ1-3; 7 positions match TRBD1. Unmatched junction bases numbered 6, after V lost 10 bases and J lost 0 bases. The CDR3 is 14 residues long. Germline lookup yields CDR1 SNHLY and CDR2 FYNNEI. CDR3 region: CAIQQGLSGNTIYF. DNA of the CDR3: TGTGCCATTCAACAGGGGCTCTCTGGAAACACCATATATTTT. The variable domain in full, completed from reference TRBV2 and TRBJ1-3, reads EPEVTQTPSHQVTQMGQEVILRCVPISNHLYFYWYRQILGQKVEFLVSFYNNEISEKSEIFDDQFSVERPDGSNFTLKIRSTKLEDSAMYFCAIQQGLSGNTIYFGEGSWLTVV.

The CDR3 protein is CASSQGLDEKLFF. The DNA for the CDR3 is TGTGCCAGCTCACAGGGGCTGGACGAAAAACTGTTTTTT. The chain carries TRBV18 and TRBJ1-4; D is perhaps TRBD1 (5 bases). This CDR3 comprises 13 residues. Germline V gives CDR1 KGHSH, CDR2 LQKENI. Trimming removed 4 bases at V and 8 bases at J, with 11 bases between.

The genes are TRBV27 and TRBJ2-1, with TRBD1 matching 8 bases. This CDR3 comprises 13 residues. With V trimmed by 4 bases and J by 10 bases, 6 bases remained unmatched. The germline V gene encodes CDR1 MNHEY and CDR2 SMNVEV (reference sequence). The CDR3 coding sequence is TGTGCCAGCAGTTGGCAGGGGGCAAAGGAGCAGTTCTTC. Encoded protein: CASSWQGAKEQFF.

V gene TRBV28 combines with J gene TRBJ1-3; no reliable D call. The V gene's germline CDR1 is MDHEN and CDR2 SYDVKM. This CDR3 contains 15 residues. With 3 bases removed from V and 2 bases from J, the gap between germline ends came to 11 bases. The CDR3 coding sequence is TGTGCCAGCAGTTTCGCGGGGAAGGCTGGAAACACCATATATTTT. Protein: CASSFAGKAGNTIYF.

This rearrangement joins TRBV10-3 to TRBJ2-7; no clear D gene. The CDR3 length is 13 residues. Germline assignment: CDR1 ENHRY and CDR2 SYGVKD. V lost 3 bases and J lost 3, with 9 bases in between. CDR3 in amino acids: CAISDGSGYEQYF. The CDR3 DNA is TGTGCCATCAGTGACGGATCGGGCTACGAGCAGTACTTC.

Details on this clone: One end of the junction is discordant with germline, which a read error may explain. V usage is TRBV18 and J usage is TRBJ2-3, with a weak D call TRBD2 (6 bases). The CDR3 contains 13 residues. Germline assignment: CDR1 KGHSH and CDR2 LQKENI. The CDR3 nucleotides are TGTGCCAGTGAATTAGCGGAAACAGATACACAGTATTTT. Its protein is CASELAETDTQYF.

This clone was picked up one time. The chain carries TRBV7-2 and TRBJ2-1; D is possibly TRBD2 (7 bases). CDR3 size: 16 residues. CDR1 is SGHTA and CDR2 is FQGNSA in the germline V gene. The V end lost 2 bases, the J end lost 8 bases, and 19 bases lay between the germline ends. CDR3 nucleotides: TGTGCCAGCAGCTTAAGTGGACTAGGGGGTTTGCATGAGCAGTTCTTC. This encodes CASSLSGLGGLHEQFF.

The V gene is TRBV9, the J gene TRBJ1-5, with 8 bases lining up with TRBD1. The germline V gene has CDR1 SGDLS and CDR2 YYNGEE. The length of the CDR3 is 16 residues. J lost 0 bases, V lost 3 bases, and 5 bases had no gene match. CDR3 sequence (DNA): TGTGCCAGCAGCGGAGGACAGGGCCATAGCAATCAGCCCCAGCATTTT. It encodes CASSGGQGHSNQPQHF.

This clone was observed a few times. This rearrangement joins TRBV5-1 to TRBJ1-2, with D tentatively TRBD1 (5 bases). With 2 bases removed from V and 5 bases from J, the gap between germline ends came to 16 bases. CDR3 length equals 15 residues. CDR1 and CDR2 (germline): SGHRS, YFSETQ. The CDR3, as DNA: TGCGCCAGCAGCTTCCAGGGTGTCGAGAGGTATGGCTACACCTTC. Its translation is CASSFQGVERYGYTF. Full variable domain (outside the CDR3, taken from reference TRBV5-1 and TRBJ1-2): KAGVTQTPRYLIKTRGQQVTLSCSPISGHRSVSWYQQTPGQGLQFLFEYFSETQRNKGNFPGRFSGRQFSNSRSEMNVSTLELGDSALYLCASSFQGVERYGYTFGSGTRLTVV.

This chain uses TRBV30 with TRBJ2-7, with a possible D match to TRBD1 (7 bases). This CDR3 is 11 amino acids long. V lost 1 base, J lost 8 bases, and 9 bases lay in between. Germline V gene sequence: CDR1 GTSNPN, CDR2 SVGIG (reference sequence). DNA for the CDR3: TGTGCCTGGAGTGCAGGGGGGAAGCAGTACTTC. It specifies CAWSAGGKQYF.

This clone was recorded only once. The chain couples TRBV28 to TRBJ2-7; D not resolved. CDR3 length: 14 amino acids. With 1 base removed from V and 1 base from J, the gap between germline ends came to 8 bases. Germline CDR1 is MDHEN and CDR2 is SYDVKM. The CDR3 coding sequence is TGTGCCAGCAGTTTATATCGGTTTTCCTACGAGCAGTACTTC. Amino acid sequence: CASSLYRFSYEQYF.

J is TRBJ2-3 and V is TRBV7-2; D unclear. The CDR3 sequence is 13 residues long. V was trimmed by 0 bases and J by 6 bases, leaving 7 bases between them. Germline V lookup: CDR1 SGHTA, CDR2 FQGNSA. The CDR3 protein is CASSLAPGDTQYF. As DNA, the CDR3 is TGTGCCAGCAGCTTAGCACCCGGGGATACGCAGTATTTT.